Sequencing of this TCR beta chain was carried out in a study of HIV-infected children after antiretroviral therapy interruption. Study summary: Most children had recorded EBV and CMV exposure. For the interruption arm, samples span week 0 through about 3 years after study end.

This clonotype has a count of ten or more. The TCR library was built from RNA with a 3' RACE protocol and unique molecular identifiers. TCRdb reprocessed the 3' RACE reads with MiXCR, giving one entry per CDR3 protein. The sample consists of around 50,000 distinct CDR3 sequences, about 4.3% of them appearing once. The sample's treatment: PENTA 11 planned treatment interruption arm or continuous ART arm. Naive CD4+ CD45RA+ CD45RO- T cells were sorted from thawed PBMCs. Germline CDR1 SNHLY, CDR2 FYNNEI. The CDR3 loop spans 12 amino acids. Trimming left V 5 bases short and J 4 bases short, with 9 bases between.

The chain carries TRBV2 and TRBJ2-7; D is possibly TRBD1 or TRBD2 (5 bases each). The sample consisted of CD45RA+ CD4+ T cells from PBMCs, pooled from several time points, taken from a donor given antiretroviral therapy, either interrupted or continuous. Sample subset: naive CD4+ CD45RA+ CD45RO- T cells. The sequence came from a pool of human donors with HIV. In DNA, the CDR3 is TGTGCCAGCAGTCAGGGACGGTACGAGCAGTACTTC. Translating gives CASSQGRYEQYF.